This T cell receptor beta chain was sequenced during a study of blood T cell repertoires in COVID-19. The overall study: The United States, Italy and Spain were the sources of the acute and convalescent COVID-19 samples. In each case, the material was cDNA or gDNA derived from T cells, B-cell-depleted T cells, or PBMCs.

The V and J ends lost 0 bases and 5 bases respectively, with 19 bases between them. Germline V gives CDR1 MGHRA, CDR2 YSYEKL. The CDR3 has 17 amino acids. Symptom resolution, clearance, or two negative PCRs marked donors in Cohort 3 as recovered. Produced via immunoSEQ multiplex PCR; TCRdb's table is partial and in-frame only. Of approximately 300,000 clones listed, around 86% are singletons. The specimen sequenced was PBMCs or T cells enriched from blood (not recorded which). The chain combines TRBV4-1 with TRBJ2-5, with D maybe TRBD2 (7 bases). The sequence was obtained from a woman aged 18-30 years who had recovered from COVID-19. CDR3 amino acids: CASSQELGGRAAETQYF. The CDR3 DNA sequence: TGCGCCAGCAGCCAAGAATTGGGGGGGCGTGCGGCGGAGACCCAGTACTTC.